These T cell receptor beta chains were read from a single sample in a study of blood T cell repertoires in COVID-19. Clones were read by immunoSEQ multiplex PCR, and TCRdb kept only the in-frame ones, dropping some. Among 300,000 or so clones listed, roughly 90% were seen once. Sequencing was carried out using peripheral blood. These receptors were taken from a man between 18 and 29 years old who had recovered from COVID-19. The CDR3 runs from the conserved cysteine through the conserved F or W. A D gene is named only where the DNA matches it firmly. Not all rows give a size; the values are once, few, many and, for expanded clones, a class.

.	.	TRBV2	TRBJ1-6	CASRALIEGSPLHF	TGTGCCAGCAGGGCCTTGATCGAGGGTTCACCCCTCCACTTT
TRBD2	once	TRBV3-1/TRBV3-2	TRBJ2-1	CASGLAGGPDEQFF	TGTGCCAGCGGACTAGCGGGAGGGCCCGATGAGCAGTTCTTC
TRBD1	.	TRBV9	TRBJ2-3	CASSTGTVNTDTQYF	TGTGCCAGCAGCACCGGGACAGTCAACACAGATACGCAGTATTTT
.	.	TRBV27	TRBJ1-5	CASSLSGRPGQPQHF	TGTGCCAGCAGTTTATCTGGCAGGCCAGGTCAGCCCCAGCATTTT
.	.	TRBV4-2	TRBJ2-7	CASSQFSGASYEQYF	TGTGCCAGCAGCCAGTTTAGCGGCGCCTCCTACGAGCAGTACTTC
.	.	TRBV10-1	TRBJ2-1	CASSEGGEQFF	TGCGCCAGCAGTGAAGGAGGTGAGCAGTTCTTC
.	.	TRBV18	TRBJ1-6	CASSPDVGVGSPLHF	TGTGCCAGCTCACCAGACGTCGGGGTTGGTTCACCCCTCCACTTT
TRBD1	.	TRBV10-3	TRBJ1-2	CAISEAYQGADNYGYTF	TGTGCCATCAGTGAGGCCTATCAGGGGGCTGATAACTATGGCTACACCTTC
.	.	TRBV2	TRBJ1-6	CASSEVQGGYNSPLHF	TGTGCCAGCAGTGAAGTACAGGGAGGGTATAATTCACCCCTCCACTTT
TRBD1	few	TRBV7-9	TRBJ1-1	CASSPRDRLAEAFF	TGTGCCAGCAGCCCCCGGGACAGGCTGGCTGAAGCTTTCTTT
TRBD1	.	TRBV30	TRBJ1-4	CAWSRDRGLGEKLFF	TGTGCCTGGAGTCGGGACAGGGGGTTGGGTGAAAAACTGTTTTTT
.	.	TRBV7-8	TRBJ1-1	CASSLEIGYNTEAFF	TGTGCCAGCAGCTTAGAAATCGGTTACAACACTGAAGCTTTCTTT
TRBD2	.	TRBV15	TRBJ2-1	CATSRVLANEQFF	TGTGCCACCAGCAGAGTACTAGCGAATGAGCAGTTCTTC
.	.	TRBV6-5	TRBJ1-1	CASSYRQVSAEAFF	TGTGCCAGCAGTTACCGTCAGGTGTCCGCTGAAGCTTTCTTT
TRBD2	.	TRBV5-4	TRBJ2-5	CASSLRTSGGTVGETQYF	TGTGCCAGCAGCCTAAGGACTAGCGGGGGGACGGTGGGAGAGACCCAGTACTTC
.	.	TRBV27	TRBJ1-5	CASRDLGVRSNQPQHF	TGTGCCAGCAGGGATTTGGGAGTGAGGAGCAATCAGCCCCAGCATTTT
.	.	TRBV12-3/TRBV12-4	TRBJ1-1	CASKTGYNTEAFF	TGTGCCAGTAAAACGGGGTATAACACTGAAGCTTTCTTT
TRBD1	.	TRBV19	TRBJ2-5	CASSTYTTGDHQETQYF	TGTGCCAGTAGTACATATACGACAGGGGATCATCAAGAGACCCAGTACTTC
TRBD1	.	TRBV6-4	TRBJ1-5	CASSDSSRGCNQPQHF	TGTGCCAGCAGTGACTCGAGCAGGGGGTGCAATCAGCCCCAGCATTTT
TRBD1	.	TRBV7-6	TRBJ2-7	CASSPGTGGGYEQYF	TGTGCCAGCAGCCCTGGGACAGGGGGCGGCTACGAGCAGTACTTC
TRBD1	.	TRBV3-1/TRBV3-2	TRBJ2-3	CASSQGADRVQDTQYF	TGTGCCAGCAGCCAAGGAGCGGACAGGGTTCAAGATACGCAGTATTTT
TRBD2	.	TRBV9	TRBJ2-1	CASSPRTSWEQFF	TGTGCCAGCAGCCCACGGACTAGCTGGGAGCAGTTCTTC